The clone carrying this TCR beta chain was seen a few times. Its antigen is as yet unknown. The data stem from a study of response to subunit inactivated influenza vaccine. General observations from the study: Authors suggested seasonal influenza vaccinations each recruit few new T cells.

TCRdb called the RT-PCR reads again in MiXCR, with one record for every CDR3 protein. Here the sample spans 550,000 to 600,000 distinct CDR3 sequences, roughly 12% being singletons. The germline gives CDR1 SGHVS, CDR2 FNYEAQ. The CDR3 consists of 18 residues. Trimming removed 4 bases from V and 0 bases from J; junction bases left unmatched: 6. The clonotype comes from a man aged 50 or older who received an inactivated influenza vaccine. The sample in question was PBMCs from blood, obtained on the day of vaccination. The chain links TRBV7-6 to TRBJ1-6; 10 bases match TRBD1. This CDR3 reads CASSWGQGQSSYNSPLHF. CDR3 coding DNA: TGTGCCAGCAGCTGGGGACAGGGGCAGAGCTCCTATAATTCACCCCTCCACTTT.